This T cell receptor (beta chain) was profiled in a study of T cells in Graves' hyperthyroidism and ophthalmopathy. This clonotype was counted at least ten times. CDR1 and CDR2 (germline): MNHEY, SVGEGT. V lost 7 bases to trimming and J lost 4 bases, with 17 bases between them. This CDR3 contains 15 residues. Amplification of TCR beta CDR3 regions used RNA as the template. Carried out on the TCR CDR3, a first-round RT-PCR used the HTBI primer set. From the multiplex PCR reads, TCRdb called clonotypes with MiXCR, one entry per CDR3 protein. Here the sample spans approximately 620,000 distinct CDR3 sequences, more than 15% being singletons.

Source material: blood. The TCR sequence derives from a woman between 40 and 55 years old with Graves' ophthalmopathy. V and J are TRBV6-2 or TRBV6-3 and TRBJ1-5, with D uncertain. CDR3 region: CASTLQPAGNQPQHF. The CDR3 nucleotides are TGTGCCAGCACCCTCCAGCCGGCGGGGAATCAGCCCCAGCATTTT.